The TCR beta chain under discussion was sequenced for a study of radiation and T cells in renal cell carcinoma. Here immunoSEQ multiplex PCR was the method, and the copy in TCRdb shows in-frame clones only, minus some. There are more than 95,000 clones in the sample; around 83% occur only once, and 3% lies in the top ten. The time point is: baseline pretreatment blood. Regarding treatment: 15 Gy SBRT to primary tumor, nephrectomy 4 weeks later. Germline V gene sequence: CDR1 LNHDA, CDR2 SQIVND (reference sequence). V trimming: 5 bases; J trimming: 5 bases; junction bases outside the gene matches: 12. This CDR3 region has 16 residues.

This receptor was taken from a woman aged 55-70 years with renal cell carcinoma. The sequences come from blood, collected from a patient whose treatment included radiotherapy and nephrectomy. V is TRBV19 and J is TRBJ1-1; 9 nucleotides line up with TRBD1. CDR3: CASSPGTGRERTEAFF. Here the CDR3 DNA reads TGTGCCAGTAGTCCCGGGACAGGGAGGGAGCGGACTGAAGCTTTCTTT.